This T cell receptor (beta chain) was identified during a study of T cell responses to AZD1222 COVID-19 vaccine. The wider study: Pooling was applied to second doses at about 4 or about 12 weeks.

As for this clone: The antigen remains unidentified.

The CDR3 runs to 17 residues. The ends were cut back, 2 bases at V and 6 bases at J, with 20 bases in the middle. Germline V gene data show CDR1 as SGHVS and CDR2 as FQNEAQ. Study-wide findings and caveats: Donor demographics were predominantly white British with a female majority; clonal diversity may be underestimated. With two AZD1222 doses given, Spike-specific TCR breadth and depth both rose. Repertoire sampling was restricted to post-peak T cell response timepoints.

TCRdb's copy holds only in-frame clones and misses some; the assay was immunoSEQ multiplex PCR. Altogether about 130,000 clones are present, 93% being singletons, with the ten largest covering more than 0.7%. This material consisted of peripheral blood, taken on day 0 of AZD1222 vaccination. The genes are TRBV7-8 and TRBJ1-5; perhaps TRBD1 as D (5 bases). This receptor was identified in an adult in good health. The CDR3 nucleotides read TGTGCCAGCAGCTTAAATGGAGGGGCTGGAAGTGGTCAGCCCCAGCATTTT. Translating it yields CASSLNGGAGSGQPQHF.